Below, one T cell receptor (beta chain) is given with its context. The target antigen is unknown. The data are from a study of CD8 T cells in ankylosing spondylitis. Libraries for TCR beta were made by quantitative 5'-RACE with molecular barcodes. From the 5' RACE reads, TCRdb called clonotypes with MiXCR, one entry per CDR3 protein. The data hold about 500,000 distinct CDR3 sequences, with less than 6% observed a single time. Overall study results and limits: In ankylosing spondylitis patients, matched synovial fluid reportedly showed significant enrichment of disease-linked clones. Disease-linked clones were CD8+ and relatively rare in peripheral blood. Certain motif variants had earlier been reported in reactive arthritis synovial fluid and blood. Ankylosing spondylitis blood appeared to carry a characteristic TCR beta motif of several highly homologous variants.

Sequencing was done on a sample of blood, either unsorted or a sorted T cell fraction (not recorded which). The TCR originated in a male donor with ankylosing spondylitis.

CDR3 protein: CASSQDRGRTYEQYF. As DNA, the CDR3 is TGCGCCAGCAGCCAAGATCGGGGCAGAACCTACGAGCAGTACTTC. The chain recombines TRBV4-3 with TRBJ2-7; D might be TRBD1 or TRBD2, each matching 5 bases. This CDR3 is 15 amino acids long. CDR1 is LGHNA and CDR2 is YSLEER in the germline V gene. With 0 bases removed from V and 2 bases from J, the gap between germline ends came to 11 bases.